This T cell receptor (beta chain) stems from a study of blood T cell repertoires in COVID-19. In the study overall: Acute and convalescent COVID-19 specimens originated in the United States, Italy and Spain. PBMCs, B-cell-depleted T cells, or T cells were the source of the cDNA or gDNA that made up the material.

Germline V CDR1 and CDR2: ENHRY, SYGVKD. The V end lost 0 bases, the J end lost 4 bases, and 13 bases lay between the germline ends. This CDR3 has 16 amino acids. Original data processing: The authors estimated nucleated cell counts from reference gene primer amplification. TCRdb's table, derived via immunoSEQ multiplex PCR, lists solely in-frame clones and lacks some. That table furnishes V, J and clone size, whereas the DNA furnished D and trimming. The sample comprises approximately 210,000 clones, 80% to 90% of which are singletons, and roughly 0.69% rests with the top ten. The sequence came from a man aged 35 to 55 with acute or convalescent COVID-19. The specimen was peripheral blood. The chain links TRBV10-3 to TRBJ1-3; D gene uncertain. CDR3 amino acids: CAISESGSSSGNTIYF. Written as DNA, the CDR3 is TGTGCCATCAGTGAGTCGGGCTCCTCTTCAGGAAACACCATATATTTT.